This entry describes one T cell receptor (beta chain). Its antigen remains unidentified. It has no much larger one-base neighbor in the sample; base qualities were not kept. Trimming leaves V shorter by 3 bases and J shorter by 3 bases, with the junction holding 6 bases beyond the gene matches. The germline V gene sets CDR1 to MDHEN and CDR2 to SYDVKM. Including cysteine and phenylalanine, the CDR3 has 16 amino acids. This entry keeps only the CDR3 DNA: 48 bases, framed from base 1. The source of the sample is a study of cytomegalovirus exposure and HLA in healthy donors (TCRdb year 2017). Regarding the research as a whole: According to an earlier analysis of 550 to 700 of the donors, about 179 million T cells yielded over 100 million unique TCR beta sequences and roughly 280 Gb of sequence data. Approximately 330 gigabases of sequencing data and around 80 million unique TCR sequences made up an early release that covered approximately 700 HLA-typed donors. Of the 398 genotyped donors, less than 90% were placed in the genetic ancestry cluster associated with self-reported Caucasian donors. The study was designed to test whether signatures of past pathogen exposure could be identified by cataloging public T cell receptors. Using immunosequencing, the study profiled T cell repertoires from fewer than 700 subjects and related those repertoires to cytomegalovirus serostatus. In addition to the first cohort of 650 to 800 subjects, a separate validation cohort of some 120 different subjects was used. High-throughput TCR immunosequencing, statistical association of individual TCRs with disease status, and machine learning were combined to predict cytomegalovirus infection status. A later analysis re-analyzed previously published TCR beta repertoires from hundreds of donors and added high-resolution HLA genotyping to study TCR occurrence patterns. Rather than using new phenotypic data, the later analysis identified candidate immune exposures from TCR beta sequences and from how often those sequences occurred across donors. An earlier analysis of approximately 630 of the donors applied high-throughput TCR beta sequencing to assess whether each TCR beta V gene segment acted as functional or pseudogenic. Donor age, sex, ethnicity and CMV serostatus were compiled alongside the repertoire data. In a later genetic analysis, genome-wide SNP genotypes for about 55% of the 666 donors were used, and that subset was treated as a discovery cohort. Every repertoire in the discovery cohort had been generated on one and the same sequencing platform. Class I and class II HLA loci were covered by the typing at four-digit resolution. Typing coverage varied by locus: about 629-640 donors for A, B, C, DRB1 and DQB1; approximately 500 for DQA1; nearly 610 for DPA1; under 490 for DPB1. About five DR-DQ haplotypes were handled as single units for association and clustering because linkage in the cohort was strong. Among a few hundred genotyped donors of the cohort, an average of about 240,000 unique TCR beta nucleotide sequences were sequenced per donor, roughly 20% of them non-productive.

The cohort was made up of approximately 670 healthy bone marrow donors. At the time of sampling, all cohort members were nominally healthy, though unrecorded immune exposures were likely present. The donor tested CMV seropositive, placing the donor among the 289 seropositive members of the cohort. A peripheral blood sample was collected from each donor, and TCR beta sequencing was performed on peripheral blood mononuclear cells. The Qiagen DNeasy Blood Extraction Kit was used to extract genomic DNA from the blood cell samples. Study-wide findings and limitations: Cytomegalovirus status was reported to be diagnosed by the classifier with high specificity and sensitivity in both the original and validation cohorts. In a later genetic analysis, a missense DCLRE1C variant was associated with V-gene and J-gene trimming of TCR beta chains, and the association was replicated in an independent cohort. In a later analysis, TCR association rates were found to vary across HLA loci, with the most associated TCRs seen for DRB1 alleles and the fewest for HLA-C alleles. In a later analysis, around 17,000 TCR beta sequences were associated with specific HLA alleles at a false discovery rate of 0.05. In a later analysis, most CMV-associated TCR beta chains were found to appear HLA-restricted, with HLA associations seemingly driven largely by CMV exposure. According to a later analysis, parvovirus B19, influenza, CMV and Epstein-Barr virus appeared linked to several top co-occurrence clusters. Some IMGT-functional V segments, including TRBV6-2 and TRBV6-3, could not be told apart with the 87-base-pair reads, so those segments were excluded. This cohort had only TCR beta chains sequenced, and the lack of alpha or paired-chain data limited which features could be detected. According to a later genetic analysis, donors in an Asian-associated ancestry cluster had fewer N-insertions in productive TCRs than the roughly 700-donor mean. A further reported finding was that TCR beta sequences accurately predicted the HLA-A and HLA-B alleles for most subjects in the first cohort. Strong co-occurrence of HLA alleles, especially DR and DQ, made assigning TCR associations to individual alleles difficult. The authors suggested that the approach could potentially be extended to other disease states and immunological phenotypes. A later analysis found that HLA-associated TCR beta chains were more clonally expanded and had lower generation probabilities than equally common non-associated chains. The study listed around 160 TCR beta chains as associated with cytomegalovirus. Because counts were too low, 15 or so rarely observed V segments, including chromosome 9 orphons, were excluded from the earlier analysis of under 650 of the donors. CMV serostatus was the only immune exposure information available for the cohort. In an earlier analysis of around 600 of the donors, most TCR beta V segments were observed in productive rearrangements about 87% or about 30% of the time, broadly matching IMGT annotations. Most TCR sequences were observed very rarely across donors, whereas some public TCRs were present in many individuals. Sequencing depth was assumed to be roughly uniform across donors in the presence/absence analyses, though that assumption may not hold. Because some donors lacked HLA typing at each locus, the association tests relied only on the typed subset. Three of the identified cytomegalovirus-associated TCR beta chains were confirmed in vitro to be specific for cytomegalovirus antigens. A group of highly shared sequence variants was considered likely to be a technical artifact of the sequencing pipeline. Linkage disequilibrium might explain the correlated functional status among segregating V segments, but an unknown experimental factor could not be excluded.

The library was produced with the immunoSEQ multiplex PCR assay. For the multiplex PCR, a mixture combining 60 forward primers for TCR Vbeta segments and 13 reverse primers for TCR Jbeta segments was used. The CDR3 region of rearranged TCR beta genes was amplified from genomic DNA with a multiplex PCR assay. The amplified TCR beta libraries were sequenced on the Illumina HiSeq System as 87-base-pair reads. Per the authors' processing: A later analysis counted tens of millions of unique TCR beta chains across the 670 or so repertoires, and around 9.9 million of these chains were shared by at least two donors. To remove PCR and sequencing errors, raw reads were error-corrected and collapsed into unique sequences using a nearest-neighbor algorithm that merged closely related sequences. Alignment of CDR3 sequences to IMGT reference sequences was used to assign V, D and J gene segments. For a sequence to be retained, a match of at least six nucleotides to both a V gene segment and a J gene segment was required. A rearrangement counted as productive if the CDR3 had no stop codons and remained in frame with V and J, and every other rearrangement counted as non-productive. Following IMGT convention, CDR3 was defined as the stretch from the second conserved V-encoded cysteine up to the conserved J-encoded phenylalanine. The earlier analysis of about 590 of the donors excluded sequences that lacked an unambiguous match to a single V gene segment. In an earlier analysis of a few hundred of the donors, V segments were called functional above 56.7% productive rearrangements and were called segregating when the between-donor standard deviation exceeded 5%. A statistical classification framework was developed to diagnose cytomegalovirus status using the catalog of TCR beta chain sequences. A later analysis assigned V and J genes by comparing TCR nucleotide sequences with IMGT/GENE-DB human TR gene sequences. In a later analysis, CDR3 sequences and most-parsimonious VDJ recombination scenarios were assigned using the TCRdist pipeline. A later analysis defined each TCR beta chain by its CDR3 amino acid sequence plus V-gene family, and excluded reads lacking a unique V-gene family. As a way to deal with suspected cross-contamination and a sequencing artifact, a later analysis dropped more than 500 nucleotide sequences that were highly shared and had low generation probability. In a later analysis, a clonal expansion index was calculated for each public chain from normalized within-repertoire ranks of inferred template counts. Generation probabilities in a later analysis came from a VDJ recombination model fitted to out-of-frame rearrangements, and those results were checked against IGoR. In a later analysis, TCR-TCR, TCR-HLA and TCR-CMV co-occurrence was scored with hypergeometric tests, and a repertoire-size bias correction was applied to TCR pairs. A later analysis estimated false discovery rates by permuting HLA or CMV assignments 20 times. In a later analysis, co-occurring TCRs were grouped using DBSCAN, and TCRdist sequence similarity was added for clustering within HLA-allele-positive subsets. Repertoires with fewer than 30,000 or more than 120,000 public chains were left out of co-occurrence clustering, as were several repertoires with anomalous nucleotide sharing. TCRdb re-hosts the immuneACCESS table, in-frame sequences only. Its copies lack some clones; in the studies checked, an unresolved V gene accounts for under half of them, and the cause for the rest is not known. V and J calls and clone size are copied from that table; D and trimming were computed from the DNA. This sample lists tens of thousands of clones; around 91% were detected once. 9% to 13% of the sample is taken by the ten largest.

Sequenced input: PBMCs. The sequence is built from TRBV28 and TRBJ1-4; 8 central bases correspond to TRBD1. The sequence derives from a woman in her twenties or thirties in good health and CMV-seropositive. CDR3 sequence: CASSLGQGAANEKLFF. The nucleotide sequence is given as TGTGCCAGCAGTTTGGGGCAGGGGGCGGCTAATGAAAAACTGTTTTTT. This CDR3, with the reference TRBV28 and TRBJ1-4 proteins standing in past its ends, gives the full variable domain DVKVTQSSRYLVKRTGEKVFLECVQDMDHENMFWYRQDPGLGLRLIYFSYDVKMKEKGDIPEGYSVSREKKERFSLILESASTNQTSMYLCASSLGQGAANEKLFFGSGTQLSVL.